One sample yielded the 27 T cell receptor beta chains listed below, sequenced in a study of blood T cell repertoires in COVID-19. Generated by immunoSEQ multiplex PCR, the TCRdb table keeps only in-frame clones and is missing some. The top ten hold about 18% of the sample, which has approximately 180,000 clones, approximately 82% seen once. The sequenced material came from PBMCs or T cells enriched from blood (not recorded which). Every receptor here comes from a woman aged 45-65 years who had recovered from COVID-19.

The chain carries TRBV7-2 and TRBJ2-5; perhaps TRBD1 as D (6 bases). Germline V gene lookup returns CDR1 SGHTA and CDR2 FQGNSA. The CDR3 spans 15 residues. Deletions cut 5 bases from V and 1 base from J, with 14 bases between. The DNA of the CDR3 is TGTGCCAGCAGCCATTATTGGGACACCCAAGAGACCCAGTACTTC. This encodes CASSHYWDTQETQYF. The full variable domain, its missing parts supplied by reference TRBV7-2 and TRBJ2-5, is GAGVSQSPSNKVTEKGKDVELRCDPISGHTALYWYRQSLGQGLEFLIYFQGNSAPDKSGLPSDRFSAERTGGSVSTLTIQRTQQEDSAVYLCASSHYWDTQETQYFGPGTRLLVL.

The V gene is TRBV19, the J gene TRBJ2-3; 9 nucleotides line up with TRBD2. This CDR3 contains 18 residues. The germline V gene has CDR1 LNHDA and CDR2 SQIVND (reference sequence). V gave up 4 bases and J gave up 0 bases; unmatched junction bases: 11. For the CDR3, the DNA is TGTGCCAGTAGTACCGAAGCGGGGGGTGAAACTAGCACAGATACGCAGTATTTT. Its translation: CASSTEAGGETSTDTQYF.

The chain couples TRBV11-3 to TRBJ2-7; 7 nucleotides match TRBD1. The V segment lost 5 bases and the J segment 0 bases; nucleotides outside the gene matches: 10. This CDR3 contains 16 residues. Germline values: CDR1 SGHNT, CDR2 YENEEA. CDR3 sequence reads: CASSPPRQGGSYEQYF. The CDR3 DNA reads as TGTGCCAGCAGCCCTCCCCGACAGGGTGGCTCCTACGAGCAGTACTTC.

This rearrangement joins TRBV18 to TRBJ1-4, with D uncertain. Germline-derived CDR1 and CDR2 are KGHSH and LQKENI. Trimming removed 3 bases at V and 6 bases at J, with 8 bases between. The CDR3 extends over 13 amino acids. Written as DNA, the CDR3 is TGTGCCAGCTCACCTCTATCTGATGAAAAACTGTTTTTT. Its protein is CASSPLSDEKLFF.

The chain joins TRBV12-3 or TRBV12-4 to TRBJ2-3; D gene uncertain. Trimming pared 8 bases from V and 8 bases from J, leaving 11 bases between. This CDR3 contains 11 residues. This chain's CDR3 is CASGSSGTQYF. CDR3 DNA: TGTGCCAGCGGGTCCTCGGGTACGCAGTATTTT.

The gene calls are TRBV27 and TRBJ1-2; D is perhaps TRBD1 (6 bases). Trimming cost V 8 bases and J 3 bases, with 7 bases left between them. Looked up from germline, CDR1 is MNHEY and CDR2 is SMNVEV (reference sequence). The CDR3 runs to 11 residues. DNA for the CDR3: TGTGCCAGCCAGGGGTACTATGGCTACACCTTC. This gives the protein CASQGYYGYTF.

CDR3 bases: TGTGCCAGCAGGCTCACTAGCGGGAGTTACGAGCAGTACTTC. Protein product: CASRLTSGSYEQYF. The rearrangement uses TRBV6-6 and TRBJ2-7, with 11 bases aligning to TRBD2. Germline CDR1 reads MNHNY; CDR2 reads SVGAGI (reference sequence). The junction had 5 bases not matched to a gene; V was cut back by 6 bases and J by 4 bases. This CDR3 is 14 amino acids long.

This chain uses TRBV7-2 with TRBJ2-1; D is uncertain. Trimming left V 5 bases short and J 1 base short, with 12 bases between. Germline V gene data show CDR1 as SGHTA and CDR2 as FQGNSA. CDR3 length: 15 residues. CDR3 sequence reads: CASSLTGFSYNEQFF. Here the CDR3 DNA reads TGTGCCAGCAGCCTGACTGGTTTTTCCTACAATGAGCAGTTCTTC.

The chain joins TRBV6-5 to TRBJ1-4; TRBD1 agrees at 10 bases. The CDR3 covers 14 residues. The germline V gene encodes CDR1 MNHEY and CDR2 SVGAGI. V trimming: 6 bases; J trimming: 6 bases; junction bases outside the gene matches: 4. The CDR3: CASRTGGADEKLFF. The CDR3 bases are TGTGCCAGCAGGACAGGGGGCGCTGATGAAAAACTGTTTTTT.

V usage is TRBV11-2 and J usage is TRBJ2-7, with a weak D call TRBD2 (5 bases). V was pared by 5 bases and J by 8 bases, with 16 bases between. This CDR3 spans 13 amino acids. Germline CDR1 is SGHAT and CDR2 is FQNNGV. The DNA for the CDR3 is TGTGCCAGCAGCCCGCGGGTAGAGGCGAAGCAGTACTTC. This encodes CASSPRVEAKQYF.

Here the CDR3 reads CASSFTGTSLNTGELFF. Written as DNA, the CDR3 is TGTGCCAGCAGCTTCACCGGGACATCCCTGAACACCGGGGAGCTGTTTTTT. This rearrangement joins TRBV5-5 to TRBJ2-2; D possibly corresponds to TRBD1 (6 bases). This CDR3 region has 17 residues. V was clipped by 2 bases and J by 1 base, with 15 bases between them. Germline CDR1 and CDR2: SGHKS and YYEKEE (reference sequence).

This chain uses TRBV15 with TRBJ2-3; the match to TRBD2 covers 7 bases. CDR1 and CDR2 from the germline V gene are LNHNV and YYDKDF (reference sequence). The CDR3 is 17 residues long. V was pared by 4 bases and J by 7 bases, with 17 bases of the junction left unmatched. CDR3 loop: CATSNLEGLGYMNTQYF. The CDR3 DNA reads as TGTGCCACCAGCAACTTAGAAGGACTAGGGTATATGAATACGCAGTATTTT.

The chain links TRBV3-1 (or the pseudogene TRBV3-2) to TRBJ2-3, with D uncertain. The CDR3 runs to 15 residues. V was trimmed by 3 bases and J by 4 bases, leaving 14 bases between them. CDR1 is LGHDT, CDR2 YNNKEL, per germline (reference sequence). DNA for the CDR3: TGTGCCAGCAGCCAGGGCCTACCCCGCGCAGATACGCAGTATTTT. Amino acids: CASSQGLPRADTQYF.

In its sample, this clone was seen a few times. The rearrangement uses TRBV4-3 and TRBJ2-2; D not resolved. Per germline, CDR1 LGHNA and CDR2 YSLEER. V lost 1 base and J lost 6, with 9 bases in between. The CDR3 spans 14 residues. The CDR3 here is CASSQGLLSGELFF. CDR3 bases: TGCGCCAGCAGCCAAGGTCTGTTGTCCGGGGAGCTGTTTTTT.

V gene TRBV7-2 combines with J gene TRBJ1-2, with no clear D. The CDR3 length is 13 residues. Per germline, CDR1 SGHTA and CDR2 FQGNSA. V was cut by 3 bases and J by 6 bases, with 11 bases left in between. The CDR3 reads CASSFDPRDGYTF. CDR3 bases: TGTGCCAGCAGCTTTGATCCCCGGGATGGCTACACCTTC.

J is TRBJ1-4 and V is TRBV5-4; possibly TRBD1 for D (6 bases). Between the trimmed V and J ends, which lost 7 bases and 0 bases, there was a span of 16 bases. This CDR3 spans 16 amino acids. CDR1 is SGHNT, CDR2 YYREEE, per germline (reference sequence). The CDR3 coding sequence is TGTGCCAGCTTAAACCGAGGGGGTGCAACTAATGAAAAACTGTTTTTT. Encoded protein: CASLNRGGATNEKLFF.

The rearrangement joins TRBV4-1 to TRBJ2-1; the match to TRBD2 covers 10 bases. This CDR3 is 17 amino acids long. Germline V lookup: CDR1 MGHRA, CDR2 YSYEKL. With 1 base clipped from V and 7 bases from J, the junction kept 10 bases outside the gene matches. The CDR3 is CASSQAPSGRSLNEQFF. CDR3 nucleotides: TGCGCCAGCAGCCAAGCCCCTAGCGGGAGAAGTCTAAATGAGCAGTTCTTC.

This clone was seen just once. The chain has TRBV12-3 or TRBV12-4 and TRBJ2-7, with D perhaps TRBD2 (5 bases). This CDR3 comprises 12 residues. Trimming left V 8 bases short and J 0 bases short, with 8 bases between. This CDR3 reads CASLGSSYEQYF. The CDR3, as DNA: TGTGCCAGCCTAGGGAGCTCCTACGAGCAGTACTTC.

This chain links TRBV5-1 with TRBJ2-5; TRBD2 agrees at 14 bases. Germline CDR1 reads SGHRS; CDR2 reads YFSETQ. CDR3 length: 16 amino acids. J was trimmed by 1 base and V by 4 bases; bases with no gene match: 3. CDR3 region: CASSVGLAGGQETQYF. The CDR3 region has the DNA TGCGCCAGCAGCGTCGGACTAGCGGGGGGCCAAGAGACCCAGTACTTC.

The genes are TRBV19 and TRBJ2-3; 7 positions match TRBD1. The CDR3 is 15 amino acids. With 6 bases clipped from V and 6 bases from J, the junction kept 12 bases outside the gene matches. Per the germline V gene, CDR1 is LNHDA and CDR2 is SQIVND (reference sequence). CDR3 loop: CASSRERQGRDTQYF. The CDR3 coding sequence is TGTGCCAGTAGCCGCGAACGACAGGGTAGGGATACGCAGTATTTT.

This clone has only one observation. This sequence joins TRBV7-2 and TRBJ1-5; D remains ambiguous. The CDR3 sequence is 13 residues long. Trimming pared 2 bases from V and 2 bases from J, leaving 4 bases between. Per germline, CDR1 SGHTA and CDR2 FQGNSA. This chain's CDR3 is CASSLTGNQPQHF. CDR3 DNA: TGTGCCAGCAGCTTAACAGGCAATCAGCCCCAGCATTTT. Combining the CDR3 with reference TRBV7-2 and TRBJ1-5 gives the whole variable domain GAGVSQSPSNKVTEKGKDVELRCDPISGHTALYWYRQSLGQGLEFLIYFQGNSAPDKSGLPSDRFSAERTGGSVSTLTIQRTQQEDSAVYLCASSLTGNQPQHFGDGTRLSIL.

The chain links TRBV6-2 or TRBV6-3 to TRBJ1-2; tentatively, D is TRBD1 (5 bases). The ends were cut back, 2 bases at V and 3 bases at J, with 7 bases in the middle. This CDR3 is 13 amino acids long. Germline CDR1 MNHEY, CDR2 SVGEGT. The CDR3, as DNA: TGTGCCAGCAGTTACGACAGCTACTATGGCTACACCTTC. Its translation is CASSYDSYYGYTF.

This clone was counted a single time. This chain connects TRBV2 to TRBJ1-2, with 7 bases fitting TRBD1. The germline gives CDR1 SNHLY, CDR2 FYNNEI. There are 18 residues in the CDR3. The junction had 19 bases not matched to a gene; V was cut back by 6 bases and J by 3 bases. CDR3: CASRKGKLQTGPYYGYTF. CDR3 DNA sequence: TGTGCCAGCAGGAAGGGGAAACTACAGACAGGGCCATACTATGGCTACACCTTC.

The chain is built from TRBV9 and TRBJ2-5, with 7 nucleotides matching TRBD2. The CDR3 length is 18 residues. Looked up from germline, CDR1 is SGDLS and CDR2 is YYNGEE. The ends lost 0 bases at V and 2 bases at J; junction bases unmatched: 13. This CDR3 reads CASSVASGAGQFQETQYF. For the CDR3, the DNA is TGTGCCAGCAGCGTAGCTTCGGGAGCGGGGCAATTTCAAGAGACCCAGTACTTC.

CDR3 nucleotides: TGTGCCAGCACCGGGACTAGCGGGAGTCCAGATACGCAGTATTTT. Protein product: CASTGTSGSPDTQYF. The genes are TRBV6-5 and TRBJ2-3; 14 nucleotides agree with TRBD2. The CDR3 contains 15 residues. V was clipped by 7 bases and J by 4 bases; unmatched bases: 4. Germline V CDR1 and CDR2: MNHEY, SVGAGI.

The sample holds a few counts of this clone. The chain joins TRBV18 to TRBJ2-3, with 9 positions matching TRBD1. J lost 4 bases, V lost 3 bases, and 5 bases had no gene match. The CDR3 runs to 15 residues. The germline V gene has CDR1 KGHSH and CDR2 LQKENI. The CDR3 DNA sequence: TGTGCCAGCTCACCCGGGACAGGGTCTGCAGATACGCAGTATTTT. This codes for CASSPGTGSADTQYF. Full variable domain (remainder filled in from reference TRBV18 and TRBJ2-3): NAGVMQNPRHLVRRRGQEARLRCSPMKGHSHVYWYRQLPEEGLKFMVYLQKENIIDESGMPKERFSAEFPKEGPSILRIQQVVRGDSAAYFCASSPGTGSADTQYFGPGTRLTVL.

V gene TRBV7-2 combines with J gene TRBJ2-7, with TRBD1 matching 7 bases. Germline CDR1 SGHTA, CDR2 FQGNSA. The CDR3 totals 16 residues. V shed 5 bases and J 4 bases; nucleotides not matched to a gene: 14. CDR3 sequence: CASSPHRIGQEYEQYF. CDR3 bases: TGTGCCAGCAGCCCCCATCGGATCGGACAGGAGTACGAGCAGTACTTC.